Detailed here is one T cell receptor (beta chain). The source of the sample is a study of blood T cell repertoires in COVID-19. Using immunoSEQ multiplex PCR, the repertoire was profiled, and TCRdb retains in-frame clones only, with some absent. This sample has about 90,000 clones, with approximately 80% found just once. Germline V gene data show CDR1 as SQVTM and CDR2 as ANQGSEA. CDR3 size: 13 residues. V was cut by 7 bases and J by 2 bases, with 12 bases left in between. Sequenced input: peripheral blood. V usage is TRBV29-1 and J usage is TRBJ1-5, with unresolved D. The receptor was derived from an elderly woman with active or convalescent COVID-19. As DNA, the CDR3 is TGCAGCGCGACGTTCGGTCGCAATCAGCCCCAGCATTTT. Residues: CSATFGRNQPQHF.